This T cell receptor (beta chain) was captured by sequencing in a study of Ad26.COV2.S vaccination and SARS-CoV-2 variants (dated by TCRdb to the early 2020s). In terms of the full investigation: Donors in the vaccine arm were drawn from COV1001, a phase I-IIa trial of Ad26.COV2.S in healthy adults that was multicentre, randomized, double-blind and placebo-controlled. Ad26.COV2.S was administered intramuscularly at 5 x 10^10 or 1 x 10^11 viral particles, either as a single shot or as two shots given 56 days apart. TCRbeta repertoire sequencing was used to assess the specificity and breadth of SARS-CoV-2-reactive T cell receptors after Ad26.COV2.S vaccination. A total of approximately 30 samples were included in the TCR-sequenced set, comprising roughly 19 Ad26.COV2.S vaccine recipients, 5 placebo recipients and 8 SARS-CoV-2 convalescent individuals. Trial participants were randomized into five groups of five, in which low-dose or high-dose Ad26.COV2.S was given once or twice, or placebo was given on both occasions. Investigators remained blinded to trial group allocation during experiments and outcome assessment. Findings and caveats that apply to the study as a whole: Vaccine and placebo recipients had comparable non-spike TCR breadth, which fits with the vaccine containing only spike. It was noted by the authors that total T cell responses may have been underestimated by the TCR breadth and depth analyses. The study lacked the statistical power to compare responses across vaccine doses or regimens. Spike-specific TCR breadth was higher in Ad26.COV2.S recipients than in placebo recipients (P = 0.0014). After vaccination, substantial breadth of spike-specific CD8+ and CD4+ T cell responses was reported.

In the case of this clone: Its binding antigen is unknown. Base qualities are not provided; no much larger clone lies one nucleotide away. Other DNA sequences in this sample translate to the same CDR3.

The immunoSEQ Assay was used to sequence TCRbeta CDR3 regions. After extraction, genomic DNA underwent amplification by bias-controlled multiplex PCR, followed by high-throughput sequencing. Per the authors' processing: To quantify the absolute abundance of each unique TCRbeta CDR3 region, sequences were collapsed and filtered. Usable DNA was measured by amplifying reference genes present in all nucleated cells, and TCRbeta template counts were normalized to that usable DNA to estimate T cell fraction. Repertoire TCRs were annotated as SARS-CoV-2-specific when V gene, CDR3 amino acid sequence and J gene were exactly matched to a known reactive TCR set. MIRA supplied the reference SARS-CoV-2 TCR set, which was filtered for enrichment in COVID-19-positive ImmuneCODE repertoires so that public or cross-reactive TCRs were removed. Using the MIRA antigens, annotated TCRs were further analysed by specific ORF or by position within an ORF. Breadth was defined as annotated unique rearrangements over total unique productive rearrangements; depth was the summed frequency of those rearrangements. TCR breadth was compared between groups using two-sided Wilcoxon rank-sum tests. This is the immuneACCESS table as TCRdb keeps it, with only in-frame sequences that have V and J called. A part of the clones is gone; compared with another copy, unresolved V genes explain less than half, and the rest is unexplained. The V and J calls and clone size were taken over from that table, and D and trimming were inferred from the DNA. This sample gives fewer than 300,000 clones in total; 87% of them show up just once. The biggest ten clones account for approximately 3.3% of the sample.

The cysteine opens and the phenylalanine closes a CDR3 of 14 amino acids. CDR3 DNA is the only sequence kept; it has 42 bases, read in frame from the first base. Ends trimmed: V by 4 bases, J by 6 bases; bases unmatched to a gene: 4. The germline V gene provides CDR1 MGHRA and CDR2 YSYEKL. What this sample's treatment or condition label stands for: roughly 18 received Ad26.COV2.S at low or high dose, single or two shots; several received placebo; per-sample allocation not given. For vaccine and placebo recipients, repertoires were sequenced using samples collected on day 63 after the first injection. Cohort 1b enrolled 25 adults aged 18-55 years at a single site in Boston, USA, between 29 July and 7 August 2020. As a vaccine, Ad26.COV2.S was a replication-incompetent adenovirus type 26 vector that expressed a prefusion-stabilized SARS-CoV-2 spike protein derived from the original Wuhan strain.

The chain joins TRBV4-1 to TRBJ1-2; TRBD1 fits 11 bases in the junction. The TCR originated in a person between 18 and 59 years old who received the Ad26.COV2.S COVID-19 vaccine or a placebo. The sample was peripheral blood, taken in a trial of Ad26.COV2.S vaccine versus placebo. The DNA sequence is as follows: TGCGCCAGCAGCCCAGGACAGGGGGCGCATGGCTACACCTTC. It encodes CASSPGQGAHGYTF.